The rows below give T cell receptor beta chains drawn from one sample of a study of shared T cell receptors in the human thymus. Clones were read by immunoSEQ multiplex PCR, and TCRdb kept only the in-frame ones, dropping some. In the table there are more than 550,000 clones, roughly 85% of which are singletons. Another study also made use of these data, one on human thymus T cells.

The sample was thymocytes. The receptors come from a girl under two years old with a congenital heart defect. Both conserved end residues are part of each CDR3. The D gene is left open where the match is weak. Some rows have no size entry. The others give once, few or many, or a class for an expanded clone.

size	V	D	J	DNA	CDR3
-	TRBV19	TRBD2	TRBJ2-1	TGTGCCAGTACGCGTCTAGCGGGATTAGGGAATGAGCAGTTCTTC	CASTRLAGLGNEQFF
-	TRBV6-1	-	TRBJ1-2	TGTGCCAGCATGTATCACAGGAATAACTATGGCTACACCTTC	CASMYHRNNYGYTF
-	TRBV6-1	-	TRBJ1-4	TGTGCCAGCAGTGTAGTTCCAGGTTTGGAACTGTTTTTT	CASSVVPGLELFF
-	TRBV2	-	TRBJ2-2	TGTGCCAGCAGCAGGGGGGCCGGGGAGCTGTTTTTT	CASSRGAGELFF
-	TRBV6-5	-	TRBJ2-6	TGTGCCAGCTGGGGCTTCTCTGGGGCCAACGTCCTGACTTTC	CASWGFSGANVLTF
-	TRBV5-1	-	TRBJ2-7	TGCGCCAGCAGCTTGGTGAAGGGGGCCTACGAGCAGTACTTC	CASSLVKGAYEQYF
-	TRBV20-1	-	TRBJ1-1	TGCAGTGCTGAAAGGGGTAAAGCTTTCTTT	CSAERGKAFF
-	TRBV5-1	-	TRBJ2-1	TGCGCCAGCAGCTTGGGAGGGTTTGACGAGCAGTTCTTC	CASSLGGFDEQFF
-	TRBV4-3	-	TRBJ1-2	TGCGCCAGCAGCCTCAACGGGGGGGCGCAGGATGGCTACACCTTC	CASSLNGGAQDGYTF
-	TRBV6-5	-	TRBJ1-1	TGTGCCAGCAGTCCCGGGAGGCCTTCGAACACTGAAGCTTTCTTT	CASSPGRPSNTEAFF
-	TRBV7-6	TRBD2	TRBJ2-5	TGTGCCAGCAGACAGGGTAGCGGGGACCTCCAAGAGACCCAGTACTTC	CASRQGSGDLQETQYF
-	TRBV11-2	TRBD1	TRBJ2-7	TGTGCCAGCAGCTGGACGTGGGACAGCACCTACGAGCAGTACTTC	CASSWTWDSTYEQYF
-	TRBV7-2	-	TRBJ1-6	TGTGCCAGCAGCCCGCAGGGCCCTCAAAACAATTCACCCCTCCACTTT	CASSPQGPQNNSPLHF
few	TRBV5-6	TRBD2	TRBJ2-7	TGTGCCAGCAGCTTGTTCCAACGGGGGGGCCGGATCGTCAGATACGAGCAGTACTTC	CASSLFQRGGRIVRYEQYF
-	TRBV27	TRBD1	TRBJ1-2	TGTGCCAGCAGCCCCGGGACAGGGGCCCTGATATATGGCTACACCTTC	CASSPGTGALIYGYTF
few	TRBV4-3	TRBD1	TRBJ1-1	TGCGCCAGCAGCCCACAGACAGGGGGCGAAGAGGGACTTACGAACACTGAAGCTTTCTTT	CASSPQTGGEEGLTNTEAFF
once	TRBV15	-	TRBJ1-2	TGTGCCACCAGCAGAGATCGCGATTTAGACAGTACGATCCCCTATGGCTACACCTTC	CATSRDRDLDSTIPYGYTF
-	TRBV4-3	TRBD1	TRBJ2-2	TGCGCCAGCAGCCAAAGAAGCTGGGGACAGGGTACCGGGGAGCTGTTTTTT	CASSQRSWGQGTGELFF
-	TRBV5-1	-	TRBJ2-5	TGCGCCAGCAGCTTGGTAGCGGCTTCGAAGACCCAGTACTTC	CASSLVAASKTQYF
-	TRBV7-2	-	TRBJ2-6	TGTGCCAGCAGACCCAAACAGGGTCCCTCTGGGGCCAACGTCCTGACTTTC	CASRPKQGPSGANVLTF
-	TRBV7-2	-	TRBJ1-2	TGTGCCAGCAGCCCAGACAGGTATAAAGGGGGCTACACCTTC	CASSPDRYKGGYTF
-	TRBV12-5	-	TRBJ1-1	TGTGCTAGTGGTCCAAAGAACACTGAAGCTTTCTTT	CASGPKNTEAFF
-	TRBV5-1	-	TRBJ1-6	TGCGCCAGCAGCTTCTTCCAGGGCAATAATTCACCCCTCCACTTT	CASSFFQGNNSPLHF
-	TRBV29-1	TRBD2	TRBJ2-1	TGCAGCGTTTGCCCTAGCGGGGGGGTTGACGAGCAGTTCTTC	CSVCPSGGVDEQFF
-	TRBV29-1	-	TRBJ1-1	TGCAGCGTTGGGAGGGCGCATGAAAGGACTGAAGCTTTCTTT	CSVGRAHERTEAFF
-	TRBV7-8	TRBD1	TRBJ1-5	TGTGCCAGCAGCTTAGGGACAGGGGCTCAGCCCCAGCATTTT	CASSLGTGAQPQHF
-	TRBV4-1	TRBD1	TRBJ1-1	TGCGCCAGCAGCGTGGACAGGGGTGGTGGCACTGAAGCTTTCTTT	CASSVDRGGGTEAFF
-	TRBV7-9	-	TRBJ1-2	TGTGCCAGCAGCTACTTAGGTAGGGGAGGCTATGGCTACACCTTC	CASSYLGRGGYGYTF
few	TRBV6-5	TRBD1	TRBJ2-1	TGTGCCAGCAGTTCAACCGGGGACAGGGGGGGCAATGAGCAGTTCTTC	CASSSTGDRGGNEQFF
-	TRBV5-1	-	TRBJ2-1	TGCGCCAGCAGCTTGGCTCGGAATGAGCAGTTCTTC	CASSLARNEQFF
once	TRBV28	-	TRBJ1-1	TGTGCCAGCAGTTTTTTGCGGCACACGAACACTGAAGCTTTCTTT	CASSFLRHTNTEAFF
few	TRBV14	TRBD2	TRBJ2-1	TGTGCCAGCAGCCAAGAGGGGAAAGGGGCGGGGGGATGGAATAGGAGCCTGCCTTCGGAGCAGTTCTTC	CASSQEGKGAGGWNRSLPSEQFF
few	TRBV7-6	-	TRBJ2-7	TGTGCCAGCAGCTACATACCCGGACAGAACGAGCAGTACTTC	CASSYIPGQNEQYF
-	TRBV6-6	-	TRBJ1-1	TGTGCCAGCAGCCCGACCAGGGAGAACACTGAAGCTTTCTTT	CASSPTRENTEAFF
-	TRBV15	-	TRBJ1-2	TGTGCCACCAGCAGACAGTACACCTCAGACAGGCAATATGGCTACACCTTC	CATSRQYTSDRQYGYTF
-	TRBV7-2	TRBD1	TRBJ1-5	TGTGCCAGCAGCCAGAAAGCGACAGGGGCTCGCAGTCAGCCCCAGCATTTT	CASSQKATGARSQPQHF
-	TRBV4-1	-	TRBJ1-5	TGCGCCAGTAGCCAAGAGTACAGGGGCAATCAGCCCCAGCATTTT	CASSQEYRGNQPQHF
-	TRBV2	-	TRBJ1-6	TGTGCCAGCAGTGGGGAGGCACCCCTCCACTTT	CASSGEAPLHF
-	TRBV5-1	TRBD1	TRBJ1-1	TGCGCCAGCAGCGAGCCCCCGGGACAGGGAAGGGAAGGGAACACTGAAGCTTTCTTT	CASSEPPGQGREGNTEAFF
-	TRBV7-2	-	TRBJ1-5	TGTGCCAGCAGCTTCGGCGGTTATAGCAATCAGCCCCAGCATTTT	CASSFGGYSNQPQHF
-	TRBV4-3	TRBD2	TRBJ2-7	TGCGCCAGCAGTTCGATTAAAAGCGGGGCGACTTACGAGCAGTACTTC	CASSSIKSGATYEQYF
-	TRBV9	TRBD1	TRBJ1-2	TGTGCCAGCAGCGTAGCACCTCTTACGACAGGGAACTATGGCTACACCTTC	CASSVAPLTTGNYGYTF
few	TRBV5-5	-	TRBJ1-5	TGTGCCAGCAGCTTGGCCGGGGGGGATCAGCCCCAGCATTTT	CASSLAGGDQPQHF
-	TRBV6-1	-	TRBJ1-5	TGTGCCAGCAGGCTGACTGCGGATCAGACCCAGCATTTT	CASRLTADQTQHF
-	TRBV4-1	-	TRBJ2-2	TGCGCCAGCAGCCAAGATAGGGGCACCGGGGAGCTGTTTTTT	CASSQDRGTGELFF
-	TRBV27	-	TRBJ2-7	TGTGCCAGCAGTTTATTGGGACACCACTACGAGCAGTACTTC	CASSLLGHHYEQYF
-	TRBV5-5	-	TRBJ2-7	TGTGCCAGCAGCTATAGGCAGGGGCACGAGCAGTACTTC	CASSYRQGHEQYF
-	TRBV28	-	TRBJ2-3	TGTGCCAGCAGTTTTTGGTCACCTAGTAGCACAGATACGCAGTATTTT	CASSFWSPSSTDTQYF
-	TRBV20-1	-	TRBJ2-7	TGCAGTGCTTTTAGCTACGAGCAGTACTTC	CSAFSYEQYF